This T cell receptor beta chain was captured by sequencing in a study of OX40 agonist ivuxolimab in advanced cancers. Study-wide context: Patients were treated with intravenous ivuxolimab, dosed at 0.01 to 10 mg/kg and infused every 2 weeks. Patients with prior anti-PD-1, anti-PD-L1 or anti-CTLA-4 therapy were eligible; approximately 40% had some. Overall study results and limits: In CD8+ T cells, expanded clones were on average more numerous than in CD4+.

This clone was observed a few times. Its antigen is not known. Autoimmune disease history or systemic immunosuppression led to patients being barred. Method: immunoSEQ multiplex PCR; TCRdb's copy keeps in-frame clones and lacks some. Of 60,000 or so clones detected, around 85% appear once; the ten largest clones hold around 0.9%. The sequence was collected from an adult with an advanced solid tumor such as melanoma, head and neck, liver or kidney cancer. Specimen: CD4+ or CD8+ T cells sorted from blood, collected in a trial of the OX40 agonist ivuxolimab.

The CDR3 nucleotides read TGCGCCAGCAGCCCGCCGGACAGACCTTTCGTCACAGATACGCAGTATTTT. Its translation: CASSPPDRPFVTDTQYF. This chain joins TRBV5-1 and TRBJ2-3; D may be TRBD1 (6 bases). Deletions cut 4 bases from V and 2 bases from J, with 20 bases between. The germline V gene encodes CDR1 SGHRS and CDR2 YFSETQ. This CDR3 spans 17 amino acids.